The 27 T cell receptor beta chains presented below share a single source sample, sequenced in a study of blood T cells in healthy people across ages. A J-beta primer mix and a sample-barcoded 5' primer were used in a second PCR of roughly 7 to 12 cycles. One entry per CDR3 protein, called by TCRdb with MiXCR from the 5' RACE reads. Of about 1,800,000 distinct CDR3 sequences listed, roughly 30% were seen once; the top ten hold more than 6%. Material: blood. The receptor set was obtained from a woman aged 30 to 39 in good health.

The gene calls are TRBV6-5 and TRBJ2-3; TRBD2 aligns across 12 bases. This CDR3 contains 21 residues. Germline V gives CDR1 MNHEY, CDR2 SVGAGI. Germline trimming cut 4 bases from V and 1 base from J; bases unmatched to any gene: 18. CDR3 DNA sequence: TGTGCCAGCAGTTCCCCCCCGACTCGGACTAGCGGGGTCCTACGCACAGATACGCAGTATTTT. It specifies CASSSPPTRTSGVLRTDTQYF.

Only a few counts were recorded for this clonotype. V and J are TRBV7-8 and TRBJ2-1; 7 bases match TRBD2. V gave up 2 bases and J gave up 0 bases; unmatched junction bases: 7. Per the germline V gene, CDR1 is SGHVS and CDR2 is FQNEAQ. The CDR3 length is 17 residues. The CDR3 loop is CASSLRTLASSYNEQFF. The DNA for the CDR3 is TGTGCCAGCAGCTTACGAACACTAGCGTCCTCCTACAATGAGCAGTTCTTC.

The chain is built from TRBV7-9 and TRBJ1-1; D might be TRBD1 (5 bases). V was shortened by 6 bases and J by 6 bases, with 17 bases between the two germline ends. CDR3 length equals 14 residues. The germline CDR1 and CDR2 sequences are SEHNR and FQNEAQ (reference sequence). The CDR3 sequence is CASRIDGGVSEAFF. Written as DNA, the CDR3 is TGTGCCAGCAGGATCGATGGGGGTGTTTCTGAAGCTTTCTTT.

This clonotype occurred a few times. The chain carries TRBV7-3 and TRBJ2-7; 9 bases are shared with TRBD2. The CDR3 sequence is 13 residues long. V lost 5 bases and J lost 10; bases outside the gene matches: 9. CDR1 is SGHTA, CDR2 FQGTGA, per germline. The CDR3 nucleotides read TGTGCCAGCAGCCTCACATCTAGCGGGGCCCAGTACTTC. Translated, it gives CASSLTSSGAQYF.

This chain joins TRBV7-9 and TRBJ2-5, with D possibly being TRBD1 or TRBD2 (5 bases each). Germline lookup yields CDR1 SEHNR and CDR2 FQNEAQ (reference sequence). The germline V and J ends were trimmed by 5 bases and 2 bases, with 12 bases remaining between them. CDR3 size: 14 residues. Here the CDR3 reads CASSPEGPQETQYF. For the CDR3, the DNA is TGTGCCAGCAGCCCCGAGGGACCTCAAGAGACCCAGTACTTC.

On this clonotype itself: This could be a read error, since a much larger clone is one nucleotide away. The V and J genes are TRBV28 and TRBJ2-1, with 9 bases identical to TRBD2. V shed 3 bases and J 9 bases; nucleotides not matched to a gene: 12. CDR3 length: 16 amino acids. Germline V gene lookup returns CDR1 MDHEN and CDR2 SYDVKM. CDR3 region: CASSFVGRGGSGEQFF. The CDR3 bases are TGTGCCAGCAGTTTTGTGGGGCGGGGGGGCAGTGGTGAGCAGTTCTTC. Using reference TRBV28 and TRBJ2-1 for the parts outside the CDR3, the full variable domain is DVKVTQSSRYLVKRTGEKVFLECVQDMDHENMFWYRQDPGLGLRLIYFSYDVKMKEKGDIPEGYSVSREKKERFSLILESASTNQTSMYLCASSFVGRGGSGEQFFGPGTRLTVL.

This clonotype was found many times. The rearrangement links TRBV15 to TRBJ2-7, with D possibly TRBD1 on 5 matching bases. Germline V gene sequence: CDR1 LNHNV, CDR2 YYDKDF (reference sequence). This CDR3 has 16 residues. V dropped 0 bases and J dropped 0 bases, with 12 bases sitting between them. CDR3 loop: CATSRESGLSSYEQYF. CDR3 bases: TGTGCCACCAGCAGAGAGTCAGGGCTATCCTCCTACGAGCAGTACTTC.

The V and J genes are TRBV28 and TRBJ2-1, with TRBD1 identical over 8 bases. V lost 2 bases to trimming and J lost 6 bases; unmatched junction nucleotides: 15. The length of the CDR3 is 18 residues. Germline V lookup: CDR1 MDHEN, CDR2 SYDVKM. The CDR3 loop reads CASSLTIVRDRRGNEQFF. The CDR3 coding sequence is TGTGCCAGCAGTTTAACCATTGTACGGGACAGGAGGGGCAATGAGCAGTTCTTC.

This clonotype was observed a few times. At one boundary the junction diverges from the germline segment, which might be a read error. The rearrangement joins TRBV5-1 to TRBJ1-4; the D gene is possibly TRBD1 (6 bases). This CDR3 spans 14 amino acids. The germline CDR1 and CDR2 sequences are SGHRS and YFSETQ. The CDR3 DNA is TGCGCCAGCAGCTTGACAGGGAATAATGAAAAACGGTTTTTT. This gives the protein CASSLTGNNEKRFF.

This sequence joins TRBV12-3 or TRBV12-4 and TRBJ1-2; D is uncertain. V was cut by 4 bases and J by 6 bases, with 15 bases left in between. This CDR3 contains 14 residues. CDR3 region: CASSWRAGRDGYTF. CDR3 coding DNA: TGTGCCAGCAGTTGGCGCGCCGGGCGCGATGGCTACACCTTC.

V and J are TRBV14 and TRBJ2-2, with D perhaps matching TRBD1 (6 bases). The CDR3 is 14 amino acids. CDR1 SGHDN and CDR2 FVKESK come from the germline V gene. V dropped 3 bases and J dropped 6 bases, with 11 bases sitting between them. CDR3 loop: CASSHVQGPGELFF. CDR3 DNA: TGTGCCAGCAGCCATGTACAGGGACCCGGGGAGCTGTTTTTT.

There are many counts of this clonotype. The chain links TRBV5-1 to TRBJ2-5; TRBD2 might be the D (7 bases). The V gene lost 4 bases and the J gene lost 9 bases, with 25 bases spanning the gap. The CDR3 is 16 amino acids. CDR1 is SGHRS and CDR2 is YFSETQ in the germline V gene. CDR3 sequence: CASSRSTSYAGASQYF. The CDR3 nucleotides are TGCGCCAGCAGCCGTTCTACCTCATACGCGGGGGCTTCCCAGTACTTC.

This clonotype was detected many times. This CDR3 is CASSVAGSDYGYTF. CDR3 coding DNA: TGTGCCAGCAGTGTAGCAGGATCGGACTATGGCTACACCTTC. The chain couples TRBV2 to TRBJ1-2, with D unresolved. The germline gives CDR1 SNHLY, CDR2 FYNNEI. V was trimmed by 4 bases and J by 3 bases, leaving 12 bases between them. This CDR3 contains 14 residues.

This clonotype was counted between two and nine times. The chain is built from TRBV14 and TRBJ2-5, with D perhaps TRBD2 (6 bases). Trimming removed 1 base from V and 4 bases from J, with 13 bases in between. In germline, CDR1 is SGHDN, CDR2 FVKESK. The CDR3 totals 15 residues. DNA of the CDR3: TGTGCCAGCAGCCAAGCGATTACGGGGGTAGAGACCCAGTACTTC. Translated: CASSQAITGVETQYF.

This clonotype turned up a few times. J is TRBJ2-5 and V is TRBV7-3; no definite D call. This CDR3 comprises 15 residues. CDR1 is SGHTA and CDR2 is FQGTGA in the germline V gene. V was clipped by 3 bases and J by 5 bases, with 16 bases between them. For the CDR3, the DNA is TGTGCCAGCAGCTTCGCCTTGGGCGCAGAGGAGACCCAGTACTTC. Translated: CASSFALGAEETQYF.

This clonotype was picked up a small number of times. The junction does not match germline at one end; this may be a read error. The rearrangement links TRBV10-2 to TRBJ2-1; TRBD2 agrees at 9 bases. Germline V CDR1 and CDR2: WSHSY, SAAADI. The CDR3 has 13 amino acids. The CDR3 reads CACRGSGGREQFF. As DNA, the CDR3 is TGCGCCTGCAGAGGTAGCGGGGGTCGTGAGCAGTTCTTC.

The chain joins TRBV12-3 or TRBV12-4 to TRBJ1-1; 7 nucleotides line up with TRBD1. The trim removed 5 bases at V and 4 bases at J, leaving 10 bases unmatched. The CDR3 runs to 15 residues. The CDR3 coding sequence is TGTGCCAGCAGTCCCAGGGGGGGACGGACCACTGAAGCTTTCTTT. Residues: CASSPRGGRTTEAFF.

This clonotype was seen a few times. The CDR3 DNA reads as TGTGCCAGCAGCAATGGACCCGCCGGGGAGCAGTACTTC. This encodes CASSNGPAGEQYF. The V call is TRBV21-1, the J call TRBJ2-4; the table's D call TRBD1 went unverified against the DNA. TRBV21-1 is listed as a pseudogene. The CDR3 loop spans 13 amino acids.

A word on this clonotype: Given a much more abundant clone one base away, this may be a read error. The rearrangement uses TRBV10-2 and TRBJ2-7, with D unresolved. V gave up 10 bases and J gave up 0 bases, with 7 bases separating them. There are 11 residues in the CDR3. Germline V gives CDR1 WSHSY, CDR2 SAAADI. The CDR3 is CATNLSYEQYF. In DNA, the CDR3 is TGCGCCACCAACCTCTCCTACGAGCAGTACTTC.

This clonotype was counted ten times or more. The CDR3 DNA sequence: TGTGCCAGCGTAAGGGGACAGGGAGAGACCCAGTACTTC. Protein: CASVRGQGETQYF. This rearrangement joins TRBV12-3 or TRBV12-4 to TRBJ2-5; 9 bases align to TRBD1. This CDR3 comprises 13 residues. Trimming cost V 8 bases and J 4 bases; bases outside gene matches: 5.

Comments on this clonotype: The junction shows a germline mismatch at one end, possibly a read error. The V gene is TRBV3-1, the J gene TRBJ2-4; D possibly corresponds to TRBD2 (6 bases). This CDR3 spans 16 amino acids. In germline, CDR1 is LGHDT, CDR2 YNNKEL (reference sequence). CDR3 sequence reads: CASRQGGNLAKNIQYF. In DNA form, the CDR3 reads TGTGCCAGCCGCCAAGGAGGGAACTTAGCCAAAAACATTCAGTACTTC.

Points on this clonotype: A far larger clone is a single base away, which makes a read error likely. V usage is TRBV20-1 and J usage is TRBJ2-5, with TRBD2 as a possible D gene (6 bases). There are 10 residues in the CDR3. Germline-derived CDR1 and CDR2 are DFQATT and SNEGSKA (reference sequence). The V end was cut by 3 bases, the J end by 9 bases, with 8 bases between. CDR3 in DNA: TGCAGTGCTAGTAGGGAGGCCCAGTACTTC. Amino acids: CSASREAQYF.

A word on this clonotype: A single base separates this from a much larger clone, so it may be a read error. The chain employs TRBV9 and TRBJ2-5, with D unresolved. The CDR3 totals 13 residues. The germline CDR1 and CDR2 sequences are SGDLS and YYNGEE. With 0 bases removed from V and 3 bases from J, the gap between germline ends came to 6 bases. CDR3 amino acids: CASSVDAEETQYF. The CDR3 bases are TGTGCCAGCAGCGTAGATGCGGAAGAGACCCAGTACTTC.

This clonotype turned up a few times. The chain employs TRBV28 and TRBJ2-3; TRBD1 aligns across 10 bases. Germline values: CDR1 MDHEN, CDR2 SYDVKM. The CDR3 loop spans 17 amino acids. The V and J ends lost 5 bases and 3 bases, in that order; junction bases with no gene match: 11. The CDR3 reads CASSKADRGFSTDTQYF. The DNA of the CDR3 is TGTGCCAGCAGTAAAGCGGACAGGGGGTTTTCAACAGATACGCAGTATTTT.

A few counts support this clonotype. J is TRBJ2-7 and V is TRBV7-9; tentatively, D is TRBD1 (6 bases). Trimming stripped 4 bases from V and 5 bases from J, with 15 bases between. CDR1 and CDR2 (germline): SEHNR, FQNEAQ (reference sequence). The CDR3 contains 14 residues. The CDR3 nucleotides read TGTGCCAGCAGCTATTTAGGGGGTTCCCACGAGCAGTACTTC. Amino acid sequence: CASSYLGGSHEQYF.

A word on this clonotype: An end of the junction differs from the germline gene, which may be a read error. This rearrangement joins TRBV7-6 to TRBJ2-6, with 12 bases that match TRBD2. The CDR3 is 20 amino acids. The germline V gene has CDR1 SGHVS and CDR2 FNYEAQ. The chain's CDR3 is CASSLPLTGLAGSGADVLTF. CDR3 nucleotide sequence: TGTGCCAGCAGCTTGCCGCTTACGGGACTAGCGGGTTCTGGGGCCGACGTCCTGACTTTC.

About this clonotype: Since a much larger clone is just one base distant, this may be a read error. The genes are TRBV27 and TRBJ2-7; no firm D call. CDR3 size: 13 residues. Germline V gene sequence: CDR1 MNHEY, CDR2 SMNVEV (reference sequence). V shed 4 bases and J shed 2 bases, with 9 bases lying between them. The DNA for the CDR3 is TGTGCCAGCAGTTCGCAAAGTGCCTACGAGCAGTACTTC. Its protein product is CASSSQSAYEQYF.